The TCR beta chain under discussion was sequenced for a study of technical replicates of blood from a handful of donors. Germline loops: CDR1 LNHNV, CDR2 YYDKDF (reference sequence). Trimming took off 1 base at V and 11 bases at J, with 11 bases between the two ends. The CDR3 is 12 amino acids. Repertoires were generated with immunoSEQ multiplex PCR, while TCRdb's copy carries only in-frame clones and drops some. The table has about 80,000 clones, 85% to 95% seen once. The receptor was isolated from a human donor in good health. This sequence joins TRBV15 and TRBJ1-2; D is unclear. Sequencing input: T cells isolated from PBMCs. The CDR3 sequence: CATSRVSGFYTF. CDR3 DNA: TGTGCCACCAGCAGAGTCTCGGGTTTTTACACCTTC.